The clone carrying this T cell receptor (beta chain) was detected ten times or more. What it binds is unknown. TCR beta CDR3 region amplification was performed from RNA transcripts. The HTBI set primed first-round TCR CDR3 RT-PCR. TCRdb re-called the multiplex PCR reads with MiXCR, one entry per CDR3 protein. The sample yields 450,000 to 650,000 distinct CDR3 sequences, about 20% seen once. This sample is part of a study of T cells in Graves' hyperthyroidism and ophthalmopathy. Overall study findings and caveats: Separation of ophthalmopathy from stable hyperthyroidism was achieved by a 13 V-J model. Prediction of ophthalmopathy progression came a median roughly 7.1 months pre-onset.

Between the trimmed V and J ends, which lost 6 bases and 1 base, there was a span of 12 bases. This CDR3 region has 14 residues. Based on clinical symptoms, serum thyroxine and TRAb, thyroid ultrasound and orbital computed tomography, diagnoses were reached. The specimen sequenced was blood. This clonotype was sampled from a man between 18 and 29 years old with Graves' hyperthyroidism. The rearrangement joins TRBV12-3 or TRBV12-4 to TRBJ1-2; unclear D gene. DNA of the CDR3: TGTGCCAGCAGCGCCTTTCTTGATAACTATGGCTACACCTTC. Protein: CASSAFLDNYGYTF.